Listed below are T cell receptor beta chains from one sample, sequenced in a study of blood T cell repertoires in COVID-19. This table comes from immunoSEQ multiplex PCR, and its TCRdb copy is limited to in-frame clones, with some not included. The profile covers 120,000 or so clones, with around 83% appearing a single time and roughly 5.5% taken by the ten largest. Source material: peripheral blood. These receptor sequences come from an elderly man with active or convalescent COVID-19. Both conserved end residues are part of each CDR3. D genes are given only for firm matches. The size of a clone is reported for some rows only, either as once, few or many, or as a class for expanded clones.

v_call	j_call	clone_size	d_call	cdr3_nt	cdr3_aa
TRBV6-2/TRBV6-3	TRBJ1-6	NA	NA	TGTGCCAGCAGCTCCCGTGAGGCCGCACCCCTCCACTTT	CASSSREAAPLHF
TRBV30	TRBJ2-7	NA	TRBD1	TGTGCCTGGCCCCACTCCAGACAGGGGAGGTCCTACGAGCAGTACTTC	CAWPHSRQGRSYEQYF
TRBV4-1	TRBJ2-7	NA	TRBD1	TGCGCCAGCAGATTAGGGACAGGGAGCCCCTACGAGCAGTACTTC	CASRLGTGSPYEQYF
TRBV5-6	TRBJ1-2	few	NA	TGTGCCAGCAGCTCCCCCTCGTACGGGGAAAACTATGGCTACACCTTC	CASSSPSYGENYGYTF
TRBV29-1	TRBJ1-1	once	NA	TGCAGCGTTGAAGGGCTTGATCAGATCATGAACACTGAAGCTTTCTTT	CSVEGLDQIMNTEAFF
TRBV5-1	TRBJ2-2	NA	TRBD1	TGCGCCAGCAGCTTCACAGGGGTTTCGAACACCGGGGAGCTGTTTTTT	CASSFTGVSNTGELFF
TRBV4-3	TRBJ2-2	NA	TRBD2	TGCGCCAGCAGCCAAGATCCTGCGGGGGGGAACACCGGGGAGCTGTTTTTT	CASSQDPAGGNTGELFF
TRBV10-3	TRBJ2-7	NA	TRBD2	TGTGCCATCGGAGTAGCGGGGAACTCCTACGAGCAGTACTTC	CAIGVAGNSYEQYF
TRBV7-8	TRBJ2-5	many	NA	TGTGCCAGCAGCTTAGTGGCAGGGTCGGAGACCCAGTACTTC	CASSLVAGSETQYF
TRBV3-1/TRBV3-2	TRBJ2-5	NA	NA	TGTGCCAGCAGTCCCGGACAGCTATCGACCCAGTACTTC	CASSPGQLSTQYF
TRBV4-3	TRBJ1-4	NA	NA	TGCGCCAGCAGCTATAACGACAGATCTACTAATGAAAAACTGTTTTTT	CASSYNDRSTNEKLFF
TRBV6-2/TRBV6-3	TRBJ1-5	NA	NA	TGTGCCAGCAGTTACCGTAATCAGCCCCAGCATTTT	CASSYRNQPQHF
TRBV4-1	TRBJ2-2	once	NA	TGCGCCAGCAGCCAAGACCTCCCTAGCCCCGGGGAGCTGTTTTTT	CASSQDLPSPGELFF
TRBV19	TRBJ1-2	NA	TRBD1	TGTGCCAGTACCCGAGGGGACAGCCTCTATGGCTACACCTTC	CASTRGDSLYGYTF
TRBV7-2	TRBJ2-3	once	NA	TGTGCCAGCAGCCCAAGCCTAGCCCAAAGCACAGATACGCAGTATTTT	CASSPSLAQSTDTQYF
TRBV6-2/TRBV6-3	TRBJ1-4	NA	NA	TGTGCCAGCAGTTACTCTCCCAGGGGAAGTAATGAAAAACTGTTTTTT	CASSYSPRGSNEKLFF
TRBV30	TRBJ1-3	NA	TRBD1	TGTGCCTGGAGTGCCGGACAGGGCCGAAACACCATATATTTT	CAWSAGQGRNTIYF